These 20 T cell receptor beta chains came from one sample sequenced in a study of cytomegalovirus exposure and HLA in healthy donors. In the PCR, 60 Vbeta and 13 Jbeta primers were used. Libraries were prepared by immunoSEQ multiplex PCR; TCRdb keeps only in-frame clonotypes and omits some of them. Its clone listing holds around 55,000 clones. The sequenced material came from PBMCs. The receptors derive from a man in his fifties in good health and CMV-seropositive.

This chain joins TRBV28 and TRBJ2-1; 8 bases are shared with TRBD1. Trimming cost V 3 bases and J 8 bases; bases outside gene matches: 9. Looked up from germline, CDR1 is MDHEN and CDR2 is SYDVKM. CDR3 size: 15 residues. Written as DNA, the CDR3 is TGTGCCAGCAGTTTTCCCGACAGGGGAAAATATGAGCAGTTCTTC. It yields the protein CASSFPDRGKYEQFF.

The CDR3 coding sequence is TGTGCCAGCAGCACCCCGACAGTTTGGGGAGCTTTCTTT. Its protein is CASSTPTVWGAFF. The chain combines TRBV7-9 with TRBJ1-1; D perhaps matches TRBD1 (5 bases). The CDR3 extends over 13 amino acids. Trimming left V 5 bases short and J 10 bases short, with 17 bases between. Germline V CDR1 and CDR2: SEHNR, FQNEAQ (reference sequence).

This rearrangement joins TRBV7-6 to TRBJ2-1, with D tentatively TRBD1 (7 bases). The CDR3 loop spans 15 amino acids. CDR1 is SGHVS and CDR2 is FNYEAQ in the germline V gene. Trimming removed 7 bases at V and 6 bases at J, with 19 bases between. CDR3 sequence: CASTQLRGASNEQFF. The CDR3 DNA sequence: TGTGCCAGCACCCAGCTCAGGGGGGCATCCAATGAGCAGTTCTTC.

This rearrangement joins TRBV19 to TRBJ1-2; 9 bases fit TRBD1. The CDR3 sequence is 17 residues long. Trimming cost V 6 bases and J 6 bases; bases outside gene matches: 17. Germline CDR1 LNHDA, CDR2 SQIVND (reference sequence). CDR3 sequence: CASRLLPGQGGSDGYTF. In DNA form, the CDR3 reads TGTGCCAGTAGACTCCTCCCGGGACAGGGAGGTTCGGATGGCTACACCTTC.

The rearrangement joins TRBV6-6 to TRBJ2-7, with 7 bases aligning to TRBD1. The CDR3 is 15 residues long. The junction had 11 bases not matched to a gene; V was cut back by 5 bases and J by 4 bases. The germline V gene has CDR1 MNHNY and CDR2 SVGAGI (reference sequence). The CDR3 DNA sequence: TGTGCCAGCAGTACCGAGACAGGGCCTCTATACGAGCAGTACTTC. As protein: CASSTETGPLYEQYF.

The chain combines TRBV6-1 with TRBJ1-2; no reliable D call. Germline V gene sequence: CDR1 MNHNS, CDR2 SASEGT. V lost 2 bases and J lost 8, with 18 bases in between. The CDR3 covers 15 residues. The DNA of the CDR3 is TGTGCCAGCAGTGAACACCCCAATACCGTACTCGGCTACACCTTC. It specifies CASSEHPNTVLGYTF.

The gene calls are TRBV5-1 and TRBJ2-1; TRBD2 is a possible D gene (7 bases). This CDR3 is built from 15 residues. V lost 6 bases, J lost 1 base, and 14 bases lay in between. Germline V gene lookup returns CDR1 SGHRS and CDR2 YFSETQ. CDR3 in DNA: TGCGCCAGCAAGGGGGGCGGGAGTTCCTACAATGAGCAGTTCTTC. Amino acids: CASKGGGSSYNEQFF.

V and J are TRBV7-9 and TRBJ1-1, with 9 bases identical to TRBD1. This CDR3 is 16 amino acids long. Germline V CDR1 and CDR2: SEHNR, FQNEAQ (reference sequence). J lost 4 bases, V lost 0 bases, and 6 bases had no gene match. The CDR3 here is CASSLAGQGVGTEAFF. CDR3 nucleotide sequence: TGTGCCAGCAGCTTAGCGGGACAGGGTGTCGGCACTGAAGCTTTCTTT.

This chain uses TRBV18 with TRBJ2-1; 12 nucleotides match TRBD1. Germline CDR1 is KGHSH and CDR2 is LQKENI. The V segment lost 6 bases and the J segment 7 bases; nucleotides outside the gene matches: 7. The CDR3 runs to 15 residues. CDR3 sequence: CASSPGTGGMNEQFF. CDR3 nucleotides: TGTGCCAGCTCTCCCGGGACAGGGGGCATGAATGAGCAGTTCTTC.

This rearrangement joins TRBV7-6 to TRBJ2-5, with 7 bases aligning to TRBD2. This CDR3 comprises 15 residues. From germline, CDR1 is SGHVS and CDR2 FNYEAQ. V was pared by 3 bases and J by 1 base, with 5 bases of the junction left unmatched. CDR3 region: CASSFYGGSQETQYF. DNA for the CDR3: TGTGCCAGCAGCTTCTACGGGGGGTCCCAAGAGACCCAGTACTTC.

The rearrangement links TRBV21-1 to TRBJ2-2; the table's D call of TRBD2 was not tested on the DNA. TRBV21-1 is tagged as a pseudogene. The CDR3 is made up of 19 amino acids. As DNA, the CDR3 is TGTGCCAGCAGCCAACCCGGGACTAGCGGGAAATTGGTCACCGGGGAGCTGTTTTTT. It codes for CASSQPGTSGKLVTGELFF.

The chain employs TRBV5-1 and TRBJ2-2; D may be TRBD1 (6 bases). This CDR3 contains 15 residues. Per the germline V gene, CDR1 is SGHRS and CDR2 is YFSETQ. V lost 4 bases, J lost 0 bases, and 10 bases lay in between. As DNA, the CDR3 is TGCGCCAGCAGCCGGGACAACGCGAACACCGGGGAGCTGTTTTTT. This encodes CASSRDNANTGELFF.

The chain links TRBV6-5 to TRBJ2-7; no reliable D call. This CDR3 region has 13 residues. Trimming took off 2 bases at V and 2 bases at J, with 7 bases between the two ends. From germline, CDR1 is MNHEY and CDR2 SVGAGI. The CDR3 DNA sequence: TGTGCCAGCAGTTACCTCCGGGCCTACGAGCAGTACTTC. This encodes CASSYLRAYEQYF.

The rearrangement links TRBV5-1 to TRBJ2-2; TRBD1 matches 8 bases. The length of the CDR3 is 15 residues. V lost 0 bases, J lost 4 bases, and 2 bases stayed unmatched. CDR1 and CDR2 (germline): SGHRS, YFSETQ. CDR3 nucleotides: TGCGCCAGCAGCTTGGTGGGACAGGCCACCGGGGAGCTGTTTTTT. As protein: CASSLVGQATGELFF.

The rearrangement uses TRBV2 and TRBJ2-7, with 7 bases that match TRBD2. After removal of 6 bases from V and 2 bases from J, the junction contained 13 bases not matched to a gene. Germline assignment: CDR1 SNHLY and CDR2 FYNNEI. The CDR3 consists of 16 residues. CDR3 nucleotides: TGTGCCAGCAGACCCCCCCGGCTAGCGGCCGCCTACGAGCAGTACTTC. Amino acid sequence: CASRPPRLAAAYEQYF.

The chain joins TRBV27 to TRBJ1-6; D is possibly TRBD1 (6 bases). CDR1 and CDR2 from the germline V gene are MNHEY and SMNVEV (reference sequence). Trimming left V 5 bases short and J 9 bases short, with 14 bases between. The CDR3 extends over 14 amino acids. The CDR3 nucleotides are TGTGCCAGCAGTCACAGGGATTTAGCTTCACCCCTCCACTTT. Translation gives CASSHRDLASPLHF.

V usage is TRBV19 and J usage is TRBJ1-2, with D perhaps TRBD1 (5 bases). The V and J ends lost 5 bases and 5 bases respectively, with 15 bases between them. Germline-derived CDR1 and CDR2 are LNHDA and SQIVND (reference sequence). CDR3 length equals 14 residues. The DNA for the CDR3 is TGTGCCAGTAGTCCGCAGGGTTTCGGGTATGGCTACACCTTC. This codes for CASSPQGFGYGYTF.

This rearrangement joins TRBV4-3 to TRBJ1-3, with D perhaps TRBD1 (6 bases). CDR3 length equals 18 residues. The germline CDR1 and CDR2 sequences are LGHNA and YSLEER. Trimming cost V 4 bases and J 1 base, with 20 bases left between them. Here the CDR3 reads CASSREGGGGISGNTIYF. CDR3 nucleotides: TGCGCCAGCAGCCGAGAGGGCGGGGGCGGCATATCTGGAAACACCATATATTTT.

The J gene is TRBJ2-1, the V gene TRBV2; D call uncertain. Trimming took 3 bases from V and 8 from J, leaving 11 bases between them. The CDR3 is made up of 13 amino acids. Germline CDR1 SNHLY, CDR2 FYNNEI. This CDR3 reads CASSDVSEYEQFF. The CDR3 nucleotides read TGTGCCAGCAGTGATGTTAGTGAGTATGAGCAGTTCTTC.

The genes are TRBV5-1 and TRBJ1-6; 7 bases match TRBD1. The CDR3 is made up of 15 amino acids. The germline gives CDR1 SGHRS, CDR2 YFSETQ. V was clipped by 0 bases and J by 10 bases; unmatched bases: 7. CDR3: CASSLDGQAASPLHF. DNA of the CDR3: TGCGCCAGCAGCTTGGACGGACAGGCGGCCTCACCCCTCCACTTT.